Below are 22 T cell receptor beta chains sequenced from a single sample in a study of blood T cell repertoires in COVID-19. Profiling relied on immunoSEQ multiplex PCR, and the TCRdb table lists in-frame clones only, not all of them. This table has about 180,000 clones, about 80% appearing once. Material: PBMCs or T cells enriched from blood (not recorded which). The origin of the receptors is a man between 60 and 75 years old who had been exposed to COVID-19.

V is TRBV12-3 or TRBV12-4 and J is TRBJ1-1; D is perhaps TRBD1 (5 bases). CDR3 length: 13 residues. Trimming removed 1 base at V and 9 bases at J, with 12 bases between. This CDR3 is CASSLVGQSKAFF. CDR3 DNA: TGTGCCAGCAGTTTAGTGGGGCAGAGCAAAGCTTTCTTT.

This chain connects TRBV18 to TRBJ2-5; 12 nucleotides agree with TRBD1. The germline V gene has CDR1 KGHSH and CDR2 LQKENI. This CDR3 region has 17 residues. Trimming at V came to 3 bases and at J to 5 bases, leaving 10 bases not matched to a gene. CDR3 sequence: CASSPLGPGQGAETQYF. CDR3 nucleotide sequence: TGTGCCAGCTCACCCCTCGGGCCGGGACAGGGGGCGGAGACCCAGTACTTC.

The V gene is TRBV5-1, the J gene TRBJ2-3; no firm D call. Germline V gene sequence: CDR1 SGHRS, CDR2 YFSETQ. This CDR3 is 15 amino acids long. Trimming stripped 0 bases from V and 1 base from J, with 9 bases between. The CDR3 DNA sequence: TGCGCCAGCAGCTTGGCCGGTGTCGGCACAGATACGCAGTATTTT. Protein: CASSLAGVGTDTQYF.

This clone was seen only once. The rearrangement joins TRBV5-1 to TRBJ2-1, with 13 bases identical to TRBD2. This CDR3 spans 15 amino acids. The germline gives CDR1 SGHRS, CDR2 YFSETQ. V was pared by 4 bases and J by 6 bases, with 4 bases of the junction left unmatched. The CDR3 nucleotides are TGCGCCAGCAGCCGGGGACTAGCGGGGACCAATGAGCAGTTCTTC. Translation gives CASSRGLAGTNEQFF.

The chain couples TRBV29-1 to TRBJ2-7; 13 bases match TRBD2. V was clipped by 6 bases and J by 5 bases; unmatched bases: 4. This CDR3 is built from 13 residues. CDR1 and CDR2 (germline): SQVTM, ANQGSEA. The CDR3 spells CSVRTSGSNEQYF. The CDR3 nucleotides read TGCAGCGTGCGGACTAGCGGGAGCAACGAGCAGTACTTC.

This clone was seen just once. The chain links TRBV29-1 to TRBJ2-3, with TRBD2 matching over 13 bases. Germline V gene sequence: CDR1 SQVTM, CDR2 ANQGSEA. V shed 2 bases and J 1 base; nucleotides not matched to a gene: 9. The CDR3 has 18 amino acids. The CDR3 nucleotides read TGCAGCGTTGAACCTGGAGCTGGACTAGCGGGAGGCACAGATACGCAGTATTTT. This translates into CSVEPGAGLAGGTDTQYF.

The V call is TRBV5-1, the J call TRBJ2-5, with 9 bases identical to TRBD1. This CDR3 comprises 14 residues. Germline trimming cut 4 bases from V and 5 bases from J; bases unmatched to any gene: 6. The germline V gene encodes CDR1 SGHRS and CDR2 YFSETQ. The CDR3 loop reads CASSLGQGGETQYF. CDR3 bases: TGCGCCAGCAGCCTGGGACAGGGCGGGGAGACCCAGTACTTC.

The chain carries TRBV5-1 and TRBJ2-3; 8 bases agree with TRBD1. Germline trimming cut 4 bases from V and 4 bases from J; bases unmatched to any gene: 5. The V gene's germline CDR1 is SGHRS and CDR2 YFSETQ. CDR3 length: 14 amino acids. The CDR3 region has the DNA TGCGCCAGCAGCCTAGGACAGGGCGCAGATACGCAGTATTTT. Protein product: CASSLGQGADTQYF.

This chain connects TRBV7-2 to TRBJ2-1; TRBD2 might be the D (5 bases). The CDR3 sequence is 16 residues long. CDR1 is SGHTA and CDR2 is FQGNSA in the germline V gene. Trimming shortened V by 4 bases and J by 0 bases, and 13 bases separated the two germline ends. The CDR3 protein is CASSSPWRSSYNEQFF. CDR3 sequence (DNA): TGTGCCAGCAGCTCCCCTTGGAGGAGCTCCTACAATGAGCAGTTCTTC.

The V and J genes are TRBV6-4 and TRBJ2-7; 7 nucleotides line up with TRBD2. V was pared by 5 bases and J by 5 bases, with 6 bases of the junction left unmatched. The CDR3 covers 13 residues. Looked up from germline, CDR1 is MRHNA and CDR2 is SNTAGT. This chain's CDR3 is CASSTSSGNEQYF. CDR3 nucleotide sequence: TGTGCCAGCAGTACCTCAAGCGGGAACGAGCAGTACTTC.

The DNA of the CDR3 is TGTGCCAGCAGTCTTCTGGGGAGGATCGGGAATGAGCAGTTCTTC. Protein: CASSLLGRIGNEQFF. V usage is TRBV27 and J usage is TRBJ2-1; perhaps TRBD2 as D (6 bases). Germline assignment: CDR1 MNHEY and CDR2 SMNVEV (reference sequence). CDR3 length: 15 amino acids. The V and J ends lost 5 bases and 7 bases respectively, with 18 bases between them.

On this clone: The sample carries other DNA sequences with the same CDR3. The chain links TRBV5-1 to TRBJ2-3, with 10 bases fitting TRBD2. Unmatched junction bases numbered 2, after V lost 3 bases and J lost 1 base. The CDR3 has 15 amino acids. The germline V gene has CDR1 SGHRS and CDR2 YFSETQ. CDR3 amino acids: CASSSLAGGTDTQYF. CDR3 DNA sequence: TGCGCCAGCAGCTCTCTAGCGGGGGGCACAGATACGCAGTATTTT.

The V call is TRBV5-1, the J call TRBJ1-1; 9 bases agree with TRBD1. The CDR3 is 16 residues long. V shed 4 bases, J shed 2 bases, and the junction held 9 bases outside the gene matches. The germline gives CDR1 SGHRS, CDR2 YFSETQ. Here the CDR3 reads CASSPLTGQGNTEAFF. The CDR3 DNA sequence: TGCGCCAGCAGCCCCTTAACGGGACAGGGAAACACTGAAGCTTTCTTT.

This clone has only one observation. This chain joins TRBV5-1 and TRBJ1-2, with TRBD1 identical over 7 bases. Germline trimming cut 2 bases from V and 2 bases from J; bases unmatched to any gene: 3. Germline CDR1 SGHRS, CDR2 YFSETQ. The CDR3 is 14 residues long. The CDR3 reads CASSLPQGNYGYTF. CDR3 sequence (DNA): TGCGCCAGCAGCTTACCACAGGGGAACTATGGCTACACCTTC. The entire variable domain, with the rest obtained from reference TRBV5-1 and TRBJ1-2, is as follows: KAGVTQTPRYLIKTRGQQVTLSCSPISGHRSVSWYQQTPGQGLQFLFEYFSETQRNKGNFPGRFSGRQFSNSRSEMNVSTLELGDSALYLCASSLPQGNYGYTFGSGTRLTVV.

V is TRBV5-4 and J is TRBJ2-7, with 9 bases identical to TRBD1. V trimming: 4 bases; J trimming: 5 bases; junction bases outside the gene matches: 7. The CDR3 extends over 14 amino acids. The germline CDR1 and CDR2 sequences are SGHNT and YYREEE (reference sequence). In DNA form, the CDR3 reads TGTGCCAGCAGCACAGGACAGGGGCGGAACGAGCAGTACTTC. It encodes CASSTGQGRNEQYF. Supplemented by reference TRBV5-4 and TRBJ2-7, the full variable domain reads ETGVTQSPTHLIKTRGQQVTLRCSSQSGHNTVSWYQQALGQGPQFIFQYYREEENGRGNFPPRFSGLQFPNYSSELNVNALELDDSALYLCASSTGQGRNEQYFGPGTRLTVT.

This chain joins TRBV5-1 and TRBJ2-2, with TRBD2 identical over 11 bases. J gave up 6 bases and V 4 bases, and 5 bases lay outside the gene matches. This CDR3 comprises 15 residues. Germline V gene lookup returns CDR1 SGHRS and CDR2 YFSETQ. CDR3 protein: CASSIETSGAGELFF. CDR3 bases: TGCGCCAGCAGCATCGAGACTAGCGGGGCCGGGGAGCTGTTTTTT.

This chain links TRBV7-6 with TRBJ2-1; 10 bases match TRBD1. This CDR3 region has 16 residues. From germline, CDR1 is SGHVS and CDR2 FNYEAQ. V trimming: 5 bases; J trimming: 8 bases; junction bases outside the gene matches: 12. The chain's CDR3 is CASSHAWDRGTDEQFF. The CDR3, as DNA: TGTGCCAGCAGCCACGCGTGGGACAGGGGTACGGATGAGCAGTTCTTC.

The chain links TRBV7-6 to TRBJ2-2, with 8 bases aligning to TRBD1. In germline, CDR1 is SGHVS, CDR2 FNYEAQ. This CDR3 has 16 amino acids. V shed 4 bases and J 5 bases; nucleotides not matched to a gene: 9. CDR3 sequence reads: CASSSPRTGNTGELFF. In DNA form, the CDR3 reads TGTGCCAGCAGCTCCCCTAGGACAGGGAATACCGGGGAGCTGTTTTTT.

This chain links TRBV28 with TRBJ1-1; 7 nucleotides agree with TRBD1. The ends lost 5 bases at V and 0 bases at J; junction bases unmatched: 21. This CDR3 is built from 20 residues. Germline CDR1 and CDR2: MDHEN and SYDVKM. In nucleotides, the CDR3 is TGTGCCAGCAGTCCCATACTCCGGGACAGAGAATATAGTGTGAACACTGAAGCTTTCTTT. Its protein is CASSPILRDREYSVNTEAFF.

This chain connects TRBV30 to TRBJ1-4; D is undetermined. Germline values: CDR1 GTSNPN, CDR2 SVGIG (reference sequence). The CDR3 has 13 amino acids. The CDR3 sequence is CATSFRFNEKLFF. The CDR3 DNA follows: TGTGCAACGTCGTTCAGGTTTAATGAAAAACTGTTTTTT.

V and J are TRBV6-6 and TRBJ2-7; 10 nucleotides match TRBD2. With V trimmed by 7 bases and J by 2 bases, 5 bases remained unmatched. The CDR3 is made up of 14 amino acids. Germline loops: CDR1 MNHNY, CDR2 SVGAGI (reference sequence). In DNA, the CDR3 is TGTGCCAGCACCGAGACTAGCGGGCCCTACGAGCAGTACTTC. Its translation is CASTETSGPYEQYF.

The V call is TRBV7-9, the J call TRBJ2-1; a possible D gene is TRBD1 (6 bases). V dropped 5 bases and J dropped 4 bases, with 9 bases sitting between them. The CDR3 totals 13 residues. Germline-derived CDR1 and CDR2 are SEHNR and FQNEAQ (reference sequence). The chain's CDR3 is CASSPQGYNEQFF. The CDR3 DNA reads as TGTGCCAGCAGCCCACAGGGATACAATGAGCAGTTCTTC.